The clone carrying this T cell receptor beta chain has ten or more counts. The antigen remains unidentified. J gave up 4 bases and V 4 bases, and 3 bases lay outside the gene matches. Germline CDR1 and CDR2: SGHRS and YFSETQ. The CDR3 loop spans 15 amino acids. Time point reported: patch test 3, about 24 weeks after DPC sensitization. Indicated treatment: therapeutic diphenylcyclopropenone sensitization with weekly scalp DPC. These data are taken from a study of human T cells and chemical hapten exposure. Study overall: A mostly female patient group had alopecia areata, totalis or universalis.

Study-level findings and limits: With DPC sensitization, TCRs exceeding 1 in 1000 frequency showed no change. Controls had significantly fewer large CDR3 similarity clusters than were formed by expanded TCRs.

Using its own MiXCR run on the RACE reads, TCRdb lists one record per CDR3 protein. The data contain about 82,000 distinct CDR3 sequences, approximately 13% of them singletons. The sequence derives from a woman between 45 and 60 years old with alopecia areata. Some clones in this sample may be carry-over from other donors' samples. V usage is TRBV5-1 and J usage is TRBJ1-4, with TRBD1 matching over 11 bases. The material was whole blood, obtained in connection with sensitization to the hapten diphenylcyclopropenone (DPC). The DNA for the CDR3 is TGCGCCAGCAGCCTCGGGACAGGGGGTAATGAAAAACTGTTTTTT. It yields the protein CASSLGTGGNEKLFF.